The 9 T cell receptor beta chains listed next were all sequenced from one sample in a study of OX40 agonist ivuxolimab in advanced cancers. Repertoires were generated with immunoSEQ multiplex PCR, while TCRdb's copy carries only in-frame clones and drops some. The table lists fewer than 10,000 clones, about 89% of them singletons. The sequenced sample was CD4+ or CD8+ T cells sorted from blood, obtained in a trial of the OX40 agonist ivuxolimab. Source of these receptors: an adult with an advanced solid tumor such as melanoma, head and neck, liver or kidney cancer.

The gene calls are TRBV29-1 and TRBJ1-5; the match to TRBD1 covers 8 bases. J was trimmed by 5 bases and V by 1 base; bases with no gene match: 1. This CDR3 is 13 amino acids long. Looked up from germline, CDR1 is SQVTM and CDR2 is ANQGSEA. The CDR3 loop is CSVEVGQDQPQHF. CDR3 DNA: TGCAGCGTTGAAGTGGGACAGGATCAGCCCCAGCATTTT.

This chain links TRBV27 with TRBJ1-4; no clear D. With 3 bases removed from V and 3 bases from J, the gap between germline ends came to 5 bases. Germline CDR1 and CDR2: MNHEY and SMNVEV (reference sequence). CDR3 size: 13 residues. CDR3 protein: CASSLRPNEKLFF. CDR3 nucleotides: TGTGCCAGCAGTTTGCGTCCTAATGAAAAACTGTTTTTT.

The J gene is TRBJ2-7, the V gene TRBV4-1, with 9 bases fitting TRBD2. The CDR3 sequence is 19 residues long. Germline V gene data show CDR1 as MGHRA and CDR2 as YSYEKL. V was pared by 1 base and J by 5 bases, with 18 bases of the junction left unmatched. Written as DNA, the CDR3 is TGCGCCAGCAGCCAAGTCTTCCGGGTAGGGCGGCGGGAGGGCCACGAGCAGTACTTC. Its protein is CASSQVFRVGRREGHEQYF.

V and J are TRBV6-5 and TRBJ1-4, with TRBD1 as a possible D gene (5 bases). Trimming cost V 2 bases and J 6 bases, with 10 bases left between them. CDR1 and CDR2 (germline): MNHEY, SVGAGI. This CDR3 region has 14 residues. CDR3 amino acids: CASSYAGRDEKLFF. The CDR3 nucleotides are TGTGCCAGCAGTTACGCAGGGCGGGATGAAAAACTGTTTTTT.

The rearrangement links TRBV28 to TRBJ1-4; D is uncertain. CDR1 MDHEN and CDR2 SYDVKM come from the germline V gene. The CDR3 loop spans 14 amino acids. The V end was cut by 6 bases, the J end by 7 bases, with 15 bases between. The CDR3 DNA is TGTGCCAGCAGCTTAGGATCTAACGGTGAAAAACTGTTTTTT. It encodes CASSLGSNGEKLFF.

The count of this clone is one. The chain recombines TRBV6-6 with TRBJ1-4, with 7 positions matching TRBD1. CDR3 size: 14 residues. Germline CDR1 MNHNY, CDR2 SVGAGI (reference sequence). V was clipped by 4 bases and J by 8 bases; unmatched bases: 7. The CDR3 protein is CASSSGGSGEKLFF. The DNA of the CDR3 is TGTGCCAGCAGTTCAGGGGGGTCGGGGGAAAAACTGTTTTTT.

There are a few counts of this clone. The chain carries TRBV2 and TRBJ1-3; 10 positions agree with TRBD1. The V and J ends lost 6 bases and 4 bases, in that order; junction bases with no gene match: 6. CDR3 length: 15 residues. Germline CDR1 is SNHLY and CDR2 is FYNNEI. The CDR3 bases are TGTGCCAGCAGAAGACAGGGGGCAGACGGAAACACCATATATTTT. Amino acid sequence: CASRRQGADGNTIYF.

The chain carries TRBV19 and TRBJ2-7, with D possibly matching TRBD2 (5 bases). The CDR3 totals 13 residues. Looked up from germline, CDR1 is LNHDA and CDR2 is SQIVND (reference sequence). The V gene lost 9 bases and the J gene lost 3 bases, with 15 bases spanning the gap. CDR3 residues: CASAYSAGYEQYF. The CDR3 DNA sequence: TGTGCCAGCGCCTATAGCGCGGGCTACGAGCAGTACTTC.

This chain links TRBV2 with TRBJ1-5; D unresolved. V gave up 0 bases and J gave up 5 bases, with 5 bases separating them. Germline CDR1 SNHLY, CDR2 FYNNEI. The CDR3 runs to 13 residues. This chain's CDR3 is CASSEAIDQPQHF. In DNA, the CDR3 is TGTGCCAGCAGTGAAGCGATTGATCAGCCCCAGCATTTT.